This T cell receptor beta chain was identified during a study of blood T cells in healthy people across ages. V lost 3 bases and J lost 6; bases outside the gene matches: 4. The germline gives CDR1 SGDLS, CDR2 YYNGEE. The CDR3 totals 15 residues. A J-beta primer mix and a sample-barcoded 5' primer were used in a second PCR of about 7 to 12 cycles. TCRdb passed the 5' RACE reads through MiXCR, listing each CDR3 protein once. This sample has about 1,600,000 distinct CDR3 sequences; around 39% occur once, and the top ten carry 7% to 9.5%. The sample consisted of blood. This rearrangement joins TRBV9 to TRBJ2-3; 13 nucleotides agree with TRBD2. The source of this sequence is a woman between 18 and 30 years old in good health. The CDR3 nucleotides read TGTGCCAGCAGCGATGGGACTAGCGGGGTTGATACGCAGTATTTT. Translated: CASSDGTSGVDTQYF.